The next 4 T cell receptor beta chains were all read from a single sample in a study of cytomegalovirus exposure and HLA in healthy donors. With 60 Vbeta and 13 Jbeta primers, the PCR was carried out. Sequenced by immunoSEQ multiplex PCR; TCRdb stores in-frame clones only, minus some. The profile shows about 89,000 clones, roughly three quarters of them singletons. What was sequenced was PBMCs. Every receptor here comes from a young man in good health and CMV-seronegative.

The V call is TRBV19, the J call TRBJ1-5; D is unclear. V was shortened by 4 bases and J by 3 bases, with 16 bases between the two germline ends. Germline CDR1 and CDR2: LNHDA and SQIVND (reference sequence). This CDR3 is built from 16 residues. CDR3 bases: TGTGCCAGTAGTAGCGGGGAGTCGTACGTCAATCAGCCCCAGCATTTT. Its protein is CASSSGESYVNQPQHF.

V and J are TRBV9 and TRBJ2-2, with 7 bases identical to TRBD1. The V and J ends lost 2 bases and 0 bases, in that order; junction bases with no gene match: 4. The germline V gene encodes CDR1 SGDLS and CDR2 YYNGEE. The CDR3 length is 16 residues. In nucleotides, the CDR3 is TGTGCCAGCAGCGTGACAGGGAGTACGAACACCGGGGAGCTGTTTTTT. The encoded protein is CASSVTGSTNTGELFF.

The rearrangement uses TRBV5-1 and TRBJ2-5; D perhaps matches TRBD2 (6 bases). The CDR3 is 14 residues long. V was cut by 0 bases and J by 4 bases, with 10 bases left in between. Germline lookup yields CDR1 SGHRS and CDR2 YFSETQ. The CDR3 sequence is CASSLGRGLETQYF. CDR3 DNA sequence: TGCGCCAGCAGCTTGGGTCGGGGGTTAGAGACCCAGTACTTC.

In this sample, this clone turned up a few times. This chain uses TRBV29-1 with TRBJ2-1, with 10 bases matching TRBD2. CDR1 and CDR2 from the germline V gene are SQVTM and ANQGSEA. The trim removed 4 bases at V and 5 bases at J, leaving 8 bases unmatched. The CDR3 has 15 amino acids. CDR3 in DNA: TGCAGCGTTGGACGTAGGCTAGCGGGGGACAATGAGCAGTTCTTC. Amino acid sequence: CSVGRRLAGDNEQFF.